These 10 T cell receptor beta chains were all obtained from the same sample, sequenced in a study of graft-versus-host responses after intestinal transplantation. The protocol was immunoSEQ multiplex PCR, while the TCRdb copy is restricted to in-frame clones and leaves out a portion. The sample lists tens of thousands of clones; over 85% were seen once. The sample consisted of PBMCs, taken around 800 days after a first intestinal transplant, on the day of a second. These receptors originate from a human patient who received an intestinal transplant, so some T cells may come from the graft donor.

J is TRBJ2-2 and V is TRBV27; D gene uncertain. CDR1 MNHEY and CDR2 SMNVEV come from the germline V gene (reference sequence). V was cut by 6 bases and J by 6 bases, with 11 bases left in between. The CDR3 length is 13 residues. The DNA of the CDR3 is TGTGCCAGCAGCCTAAACAGCCCCGGGGAGCTGTTTTTT. It encodes CASSLNSPGELFF.

The gene calls are TRBV28 and TRBJ2-7, with D perhaps matching TRBD2 (5 bases). CDR1 and CDR2 (germline): MDHEN, SYDVKM. V lost 8 bases and J 1 base, leaving 9 bases between the germline ends. The CDR3 runs to 12 residues. The CDR3 loop is CASEGASYEQYF. The CDR3 bases are TGTGCCAGCGAGGGAGCATCCTACGAGCAGTACTTC.

This chain connects TRBV28 to TRBJ1-2; D call uncertain. This CDR3 comprises 12 residues. Trimming left V 6 bases short and J 5 bases short, with 10 bases between. In germline, CDR1 is MDHEN, CDR2 SYDVKM. The CDR3 DNA reads TGTGCCAGCAGCGGAGGGTCTTATGGCTACACCTTC. As protein: CASSGGSYGYTF.

This clone came up a few times. The genes are TRBV6-5 and TRBJ2-7; D remains unclear. There are 14 residues in the CDR3. With 0 bases removed from V and 0 bases from J, the gap between germline ends came to 6 bases. Germline-derived CDR1 and CDR2 are MNHEY and SVGAGI. The CDR3 sequence: CASSYSFRSYEQYF. As DNA, the CDR3 is TGTGCCAGCAGTTACTCCTTTCGCTCCTACGAGCAGTACTTC.

This chain joins TRBV19 and TRBJ1-5; no clear D gene. In germline, CDR1 is LNHDA, CDR2 SQIVND (reference sequence). Between the trimmed V and J ends, which lost 2 bases and 1 base, there was a span of 6 bases. This CDR3 comprises 14 residues. CDR3 nucleotide sequence: TGTGCCAGTAGTATACCGGTAAGCAATCAGCCCCAGCATTTT. Encoded protein: CASSIPVSNQPQHF.

This clone was recorded only once. The rearrangement links TRBV6-6 to TRBJ1-1, with D unclear. CDR1 is MNHNY, CDR2 SVGAGI, per germline (reference sequence). The CDR3 covers 13 residues. V lost 2 bases and J lost 7, with 11 bases in between. CDR3 DNA sequence: TGTGCCAGCAGTTACCCCCTCAAGGTTGAAGCTTTCTTT. Encoded protein: CASSYPLKVEAFF.

This clone was detected once. The V and J genes are TRBV19 and TRBJ2-6; TRBD1 is a possible D gene (6 bases). The CDR3 is 16 residues long. V was pared by 7 bases and J by 2 bases, with 15 bases between. Germline V CDR1 and CDR2: LNHDA, SQIVND (reference sequence). The CDR3: CASTGTQGTGANVLTF. Here the CDR3 DNA reads TGTGCCAGTACCGGGACCCAGGGGACTGGGGCCAACGTCCTGACTTTC.

This clone was counted a few times. This sequence joins TRBV27 and TRBJ1-4; D possibly corresponds to TRBD1 (5 bases). Trimming took off 6 bases at V and 4 bases at J, with 12 bases between the two ends. Germline CDR1 MNHEY, CDR2 SMNVEV (reference sequence). The CDR3 is 14 residues long. The CDR3 reads CASRTDRLNEKLFF. For the CDR3, the DNA is TGTGCCAGCAGAACCGACAGACTTAATGAAAAACTGTTTTTT.

The chain employs TRBV5-4 and TRBJ1-2; tentative D call: TRBD1 (6 bases). Germline V gene data show CDR1 as SGHNT and CDR2 as YYREEE (reference sequence). The CDR3 consists of 13 residues. Between the trimmed V and J ends, which lost 0 bases and 8 bases, there was a span of 11 bases. In DNA, the CDR3 is TGTGCCAGCAGCTTGGACAGGGACTCAGGCTACACCTTC. This codes for CASSLDRDSGYTF.

The rearrangement uses TRBV2 and TRBJ1-2; 8 bases map to TRBD1. Germline assignment: CDR1 SNHLY and CDR2 FYNNEI. J lost 4 bases, V lost 10 bases, and 8 bases had no gene match. The CDR3 loop spans 13 amino acids. CDR3 protein: CATQHRGVYGYTF. CDR3 DNA sequence: TGTGCCACCCAACACAGGGGGGTCTATGGCTACACCTTC.